This T cell receptor (beta chain) is from a study of T cell repertoires in cytomegalovirus infection. Study-wide background: Well-studied HLA-B-restricted CMV epitopes were used in the study alongside recently identified HLA-C-restricted ones. In public TCR beta signatures, there were indications of both CMV infection and matching HLA type.

TCRdb recomputed calls from the reads with MiXCR, one row per CDR3 protein. In the table there are about 71,000 distinct CDR3 sequences, roughly 20% of which are singletons. Study-level findings and limits: The ex vivo response showed dominance by HLA-C-restricted CMV-specific TCR beta clonotypes. Summed frequency of public TCR beta families distinguished CMV carriers with the relevant HLA.

This clonotype showed up just a few times. Its target is unknown. Germline CDR1 is SGHTA and CDR2 is FQGNSA. This CDR3 region has 15 residues. Trimming cost V 5 bases and J 2 bases, with 13 bases left between them. The sequencing here drew on CD8+ T cells from cultured PBMCs, taken from culture after CMV antigen stimulation. This receptor was taken from a human donor in good health (CMV status not recorded). Some clones in this sample may be carry-over from other donors' samples. The chain recombines TRBV7-2 with TRBJ1-5; maybe TRBD1 (5 bases). CDR3 sequence: CASSAEGRGNQPQHF. CDR3 sequence (DNA): TGTGCCAGCAGCGCCGAGGGGAGGGGCAATCAGCCCCAGCATTTT.